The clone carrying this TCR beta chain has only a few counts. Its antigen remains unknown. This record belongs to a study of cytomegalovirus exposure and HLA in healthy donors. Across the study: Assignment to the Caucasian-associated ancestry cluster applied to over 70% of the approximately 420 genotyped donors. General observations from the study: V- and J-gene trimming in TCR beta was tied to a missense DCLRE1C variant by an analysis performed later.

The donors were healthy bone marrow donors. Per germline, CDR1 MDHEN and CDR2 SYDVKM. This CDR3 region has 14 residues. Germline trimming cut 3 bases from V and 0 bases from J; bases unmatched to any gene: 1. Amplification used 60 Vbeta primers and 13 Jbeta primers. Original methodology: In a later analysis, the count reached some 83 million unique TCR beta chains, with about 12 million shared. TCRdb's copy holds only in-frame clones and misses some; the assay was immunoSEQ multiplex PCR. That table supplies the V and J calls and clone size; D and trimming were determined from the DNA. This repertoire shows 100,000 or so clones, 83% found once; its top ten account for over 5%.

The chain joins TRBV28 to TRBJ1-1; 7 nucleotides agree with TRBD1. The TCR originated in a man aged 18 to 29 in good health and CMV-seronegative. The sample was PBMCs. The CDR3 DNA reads TGTGCCAGCAGTTTGGGACAGATGAACACTGAAGCTTTCTTT. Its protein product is CASSLGQMNTEAFF.